This T cell receptor (beta chain) was documented in a study of blood T cell repertoires in COVID-19. In the 2 weeks before study entry, exposed participants met a COVID-19 case, which was PCR-confirmed or clinician-diagnosed. Sequenced by immunoSEQ multiplex PCR; TCRdb stores in-frame clones only, minus some. In the table there are 200,000 to 250,000 clones, approximately 88% of which are singletons. The V gene lost 7 bases and the J gene lost 7 bases, with 22 bases spanning the gap. CDR3 length: 16 residues. Germline values: CDR1 SNHLY, CDR2 FYNNEI. V and J are TRBV2 and TRBJ2-2, with unresolved D. The receptor was derived from a woman aged 25-40 years who had been exposed to COVID-19. The sequenced sample consisted of PBMCs or T cells enriched from blood (not recorded which). The CDR3 spells CASTPGFAISSGELFF. CDR3 nucleotide sequence: TGTGCCAGCACCCCCGGGTTTGCGATCTCAAGCGGGGAGCTGTTTTTT.